These 3 T cell receptor beta chains were all obtained from the same sample, sequenced in a study of T cell repertoires in cytomegalovirus infection. Antigens of these TCRs are unknown. TCRdb re-called the reads with MiXCR, one entry per CDR3 protein. Of approximately 130,000 distinct CDR3 sequences listed, under 30% are singletons. Sequenced sample: PBMCs, sequenced either directly or after in vitro stimulation (not recorded which). These receptors originate from a human donor in good health (CMV status not recorded). Some clones in this sample may be carry-over from other donors' samples.

The rearrangement joins TRBV25-1 to TRBJ2-7, with D possibly being TRBD2 (6 bases). The V end lost 7 bases, the J end lost 3 bases, and 13 bases lay between the germline ends. This CDR3 contains 13 residues. Per the germline V gene, CDR1 is MGHDK and CDR2 is SYGVNS. The CDR3 here is CASNWGVGYEQYF. CDR3 nucleotides: TGTGCCAGCAATTGGGGGGTTGGCTACGAGCAGTACTTC.

V and J are TRBV7-9 and TRBJ2-7; D remains ambiguous. Germline values: CDR1 SEHNR, CDR2 FQNEAQ (reference sequence). This CDR3 is 13 amino acids long. The V gene lost 4 bases and the J gene lost 6 bases, with 13 bases spanning the gap. The CDR3 spells CASSYVTAREQYF. In nucleotides, the CDR3 is TGTGCCAGCAGCTATGTAACAGCGCGCGAGCAGTACTTC.

This clonotype was observed a handful of times. The chain couples TRBV27 to TRBJ2-1; 11 bases agree with TRBD1. Trimming cost V 6 bases and J 4 bases; bases outside gene matches: 8. Germline-derived CDR1 and CDR2 are MNHEY and SMNVEV (reference sequence). The CDR3 covers 16 residues. The CDR3: CASRTIRDRGYNEQFF. In DNA, the CDR3 is TGTGCCAGCAGAACCATCCGGGACAGGGGGTACAATGAGCAGTTCTTC.